The 12 T cell receptor beta chains in this list originate from one sample, sequenced in a study of cytomegalovirus exposure and HLA in healthy donors. Data came from immunoSEQ multiplex PCR; TCRdb stores just in-frame clones and leaves some out. The repertoire has tens of thousands of clones, about 90% of them found once; the top ten carry about 3.2%. The sequencing sample was made of PBMCs. These receptor sequences come from a man between 18 and 35 years old in good health and CMV-seronegative.

This clone was counted between two and nine times. This sequence joins TRBV11-1 and TRBJ2-7; 11 positions match TRBD2. Germline CDR1 is SGHAT and CDR2 is FQDESV (reference sequence). J was trimmed by 3 bases and V by 3 bases; bases with no gene match: 4. The CDR3 length is 15 residues. The CDR3 nucleotides read TGTGCCAGCAGCTTGAGTGGGACTAGCGGCTACGAGCAGTACTTC. Translated, it gives CASSLSGTSGYEQYF.

V gene TRBV14 combines with J gene TRBJ1-2; unclear D gene. The germline CDR1 and CDR2 sequences are SGHDN and FVKESK. V was trimmed by 4 bases and J by 8 bases, leaving 23 bases between them. The CDR3 runs to 16 residues. CDR3 DNA: TGTGCCAGCAGCCTTCTACGAGGCCTTTCTTACGAGGGCTACACCTTC. This translates into CASSLLRGLSYEGYTF.

The rearrangement uses TRBV4-3 and TRBJ2-7, with 11 bases fitting TRBD2. The germline V gene has CDR1 LGHNA and CDR2 YSLEER. This CDR3 region has 18 residues. V trimming: 0 bases; J trimming: 5 bases; junction bases outside the gene matches: 12. Here the CDR3 DNA reads TGCGCCAGCAGCCAAGATTGGGGTAGCGGGAGGGCCGGAGACGAGCAGTACTTC. It yields the protein CASSQDWGSGRAGDEQYF.

This clone was observed a single time. The chain is built from TRBV7-2 and TRBJ2-7; 13 nucleotides agree with TRBD2. Germline lookup yields CDR1 SGHTA and CDR2 FQGNSA. The CDR3 consists of 16 residues. J lost 6 bases, V lost 4 bases, and 9 bases had no gene match. CDR3 DNA: TGTGCCAGCAGCTATGGACTAGCGGGAGCTACTATCGAGCAGTACTTC. This sequence encodes CASSYGLAGATIEQYF.

In its sample, this clone was seen once. The V call is TRBV5-6, the J call TRBJ2-7; 8 bases fit TRBD1. CDR1 and CDR2 from the germline V gene are SGHDT and YYEEEE. This CDR3 comprises 14 residues. With 1 base clipped from V and 4 bases from J, the junction kept 4 bases outside the gene matches. The CDR3 spells CASSLQGASYEQYF. The CDR3 DNA reads as TGTGCCAGCAGCTTGCAGGGGGCTTCATACGAGCAGTACTTC.

The V and J genes are TRBV27 and TRBJ2-7; 7 nucleotides match TRBD2. V shed 0 bases, J shed 2 bases, and the junction held 4 bases outside the gene matches. The CDR3 length is 15 residues. Per the germline V gene, CDR1 is MNHEY and CDR2 is SMNVEV (reference sequence). CDR3: CASSLSTGTTYEQYF. The CDR3 DNA reads TGTGCCAGCAGTTTATCTACCGGGACTACCTACGAGCAGTACTTC.

The V and J genes are TRBV6-5 and TRBJ1-1, with D unclear. The V end was cut by 2 bases, the J end by 3 bases, with 16 bases between. The germline gives CDR1 MNHEY, CDR2 SVGAGI. The CDR3 is 16 amino acids. The chain's CDR3 is CASSYGGWVVDTEAFF. CDR3 bases: TGTGCCAGCAGTTACGGCGGCTGGGTCGTGGACACTGAAGCTTTCTTT.

This clone was observed once. This rearrangement joins TRBV28 to TRBJ1-2; tentative D call: TRBD1 (6 bases). CDR1 MDHEN and CDR2 SYDVKM come from the germline V gene. The CDR3 is 15 residues long. V was clipped by 3 bases and J by 3 bases, with 14 bases between them. CDR3 coding DNA: TGTGCCAGCAGTTTTTTAGGGTACAGGGACTATGGCTACACCTTC. It yields the protein CASSFLGYRDYGYTF.

The gene calls are TRBV19 and TRBJ2-7; perhaps TRBD2 as D (6 bases). Deletions cut 5 bases from V and 6 bases from J, with 17 bases between. Germline loops: CDR1 LNHDA, CDR2 SQIVND (reference sequence). The CDR3 loop spans 14 amino acids. The CDR3 region has the DNA TGTGCCAGTAGTCCTCAAATGTGGCGGGGCGAGCAGTACTTC. Its protein product is CASSPQMWRGEQYF.

This chain connects TRBV27 to TRBJ2-5; D may be TRBD1 (5 bases). The germline V gene encodes CDR1 MNHEY and CDR2 SMNVEV (reference sequence). This CDR3 has 14 amino acids. V lost 6 bases and J 7 bases, leaving 18 bases between the germline ends. CDR3 amino acids: CASSQESWGLTQYF. The CDR3 DNA reads TGTGCCAGCAGCCAAGAATCGTGGGGCTTGACCCAGTACTTC.

The chain combines TRBV7-2 with TRBJ1-1; D possibly corresponds to TRBD1 (6 bases). With 6 bases removed from V and 10 bases from J, the gap between germline ends came to 15 bases. CDR3 length equals 12 residues. Germline CDR1 is SGHTA and CDR2 is FQGNSA. The DNA for the CDR3 is TGTGCCAGCAGACTTTCAGGGGATCGAGCTTTCTTT. Its translation: CASRLSGDRAFF.

The chain has TRBV28 and TRBJ2-7, with 7 positions matching TRBD2. Germline V gene data show CDR1 as MDHEN and CDR2 as SYDVKM. V lost 2 bases, J lost 1 base, and 2 bases stayed unmatched. CDR3 length: 14 residues. The CDR3 region has the DNA TGTGCCAGCAGTTTAGCGGGAGTTTCCTACGAGCAGTACTTC. Translated, it gives CASSLAGVSYEQYF.